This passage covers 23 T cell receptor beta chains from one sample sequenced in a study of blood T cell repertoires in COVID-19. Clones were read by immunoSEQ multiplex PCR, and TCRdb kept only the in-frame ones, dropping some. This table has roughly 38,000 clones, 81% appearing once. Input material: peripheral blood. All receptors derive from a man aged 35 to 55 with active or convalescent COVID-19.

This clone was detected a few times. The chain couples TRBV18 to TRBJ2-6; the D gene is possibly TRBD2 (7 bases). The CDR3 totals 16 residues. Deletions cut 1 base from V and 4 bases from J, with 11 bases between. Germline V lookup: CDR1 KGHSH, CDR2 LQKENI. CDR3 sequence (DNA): TGTGCCAGCTCACCACAGGGGGGGCCCGGGGCCAACGTCCTGACTTTC. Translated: CASSPQGGPGANVLTF.

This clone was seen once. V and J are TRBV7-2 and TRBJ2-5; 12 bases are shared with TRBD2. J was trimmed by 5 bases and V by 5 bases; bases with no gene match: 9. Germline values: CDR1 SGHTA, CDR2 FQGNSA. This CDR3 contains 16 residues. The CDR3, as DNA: TGTGCCAGCAGCCGCCAACTAGCGGGGGGTTTTGAGACCCAGTACTTC. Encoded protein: CASSRQLAGGFETQYF. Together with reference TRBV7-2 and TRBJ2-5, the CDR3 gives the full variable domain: GAGVSQSPSNKVTEKGKDVELRCDPISGHTALYWYRQSLGQGLEFLIYFQGNSAPDKSGLPSDRFSAERTGGSVSTLTIQRTQQEDSAVYLCASSRQLAGGFETQYFGPGTRLLVL.

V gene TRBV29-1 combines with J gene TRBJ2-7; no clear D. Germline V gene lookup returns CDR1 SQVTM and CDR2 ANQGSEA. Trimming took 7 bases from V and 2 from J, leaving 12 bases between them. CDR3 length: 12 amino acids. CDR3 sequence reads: CSAILATYEQYF. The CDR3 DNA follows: TGCAGCGCCATCCTTGCGACCTACGAGCAGTACTTC.

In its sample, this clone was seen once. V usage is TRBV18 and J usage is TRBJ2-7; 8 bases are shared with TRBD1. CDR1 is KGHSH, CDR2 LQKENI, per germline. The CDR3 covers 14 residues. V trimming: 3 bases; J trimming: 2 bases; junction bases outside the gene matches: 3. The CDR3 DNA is TGTGCCAGCTCACCCGACAGGGGACCCTACGAGCAGTACTTC. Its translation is CASSPDRGPYEQYF.

CDR3 loop: CASSIGREQFF. For the CDR3, the DNA is TGTGCCAGTAGTATAGGCCGGGAGCAGTTCTTC. The chain recombines TRBV19 with TRBJ2-1; no clear D gene. The germline V gene encodes CDR1 LNHDA and CDR2 SQIVND (reference sequence). Trimming stripped 1 base from V and 10 bases from J, with 5 bases between. CDR3 length equals 11 residues. Complete variable domain (other parts from reference TRBV19 and TRBJ2-1): DGGITQSPKYLFRKEGQNVTLSCEQNLNHDAMYWYRQDPGQGLRLIYYSQIVNDFQKGDIAEGYSVSREKKESFPLTVTSAQKNPTAFYLCASSIGREQFFGPGTRLTVL.

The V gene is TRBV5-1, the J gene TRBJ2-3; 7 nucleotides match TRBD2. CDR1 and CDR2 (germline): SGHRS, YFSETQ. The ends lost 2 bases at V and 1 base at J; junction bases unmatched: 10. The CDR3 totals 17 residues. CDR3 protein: CASSFRARGGRTDTQYF. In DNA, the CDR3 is TGCGCCAGCAGCTTCAGGGCCCGCGGGGGTCGCACAGATACGCAGTATTTT.

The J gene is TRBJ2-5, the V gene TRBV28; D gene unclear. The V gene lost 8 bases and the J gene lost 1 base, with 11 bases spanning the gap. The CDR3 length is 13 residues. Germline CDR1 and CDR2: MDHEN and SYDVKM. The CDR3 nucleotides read TGTGCCAGCCGCTCGCCGGGCCAAGAGACCCAGTACTTC. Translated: CASRSPGQETQYF.

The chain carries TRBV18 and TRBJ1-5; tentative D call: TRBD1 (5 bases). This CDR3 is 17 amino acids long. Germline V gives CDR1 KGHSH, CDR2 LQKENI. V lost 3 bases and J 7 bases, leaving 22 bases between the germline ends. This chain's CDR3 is CASSPSARSGKEQPQHF. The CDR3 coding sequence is TGTGCCAGCTCACCCTCCGCCCGCTCAGGGAAGGAACAGCCCCAGCATTTT.

The CDR3 region is CSAHAGTGDTGELFF. CDR3 in DNA: TGCAGCGCCCATGCCGGGACAGGGGACACCGGGGAGCTGTTTTTT. This rearrangement joins TRBV29-1 to TRBJ2-2, with 10 bases identical to TRBD1. In germline, CDR1 is SQVTM, CDR2 ANQGSEA. Trimming at V came to 7 bases and at J to 3 bases, leaving 8 bases not matched to a gene. The CDR3 loop spans 15 amino acids.

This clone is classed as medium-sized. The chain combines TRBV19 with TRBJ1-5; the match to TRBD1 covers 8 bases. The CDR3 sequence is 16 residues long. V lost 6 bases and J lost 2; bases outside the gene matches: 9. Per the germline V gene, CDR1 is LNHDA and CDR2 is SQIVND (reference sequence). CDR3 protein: CASRTDRGGGNQPQHF. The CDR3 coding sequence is TGTGCCAGTAGGACCGACAGGGGCGGTGGCAATCAGCCCCAGCATTTT.

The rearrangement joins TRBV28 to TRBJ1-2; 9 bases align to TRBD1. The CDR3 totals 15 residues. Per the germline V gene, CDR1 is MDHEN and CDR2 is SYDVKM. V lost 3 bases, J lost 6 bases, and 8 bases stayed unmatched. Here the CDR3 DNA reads TGTGCCAGCAGTTTCACAACCGGGACAGGGCATGGCTACACCTTC. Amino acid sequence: CASSFTTGTGHGYTF.

CDR3: CASSVETGLQNSPLHF. The CDR3 DNA is TGTGCCAGCAGCGTAGAAACCGGACTGCAGAATTCACCCCTCCACTTT. V gene TRBV9 combines with J gene TRBJ1-6, with unresolved D. CDR3 size: 16 residues. The V end was cut by 0 bases, the J end by 7 bases, with 14 bases between. Germline CDR1 reads SGDLS; CDR2 reads YYNGEE.

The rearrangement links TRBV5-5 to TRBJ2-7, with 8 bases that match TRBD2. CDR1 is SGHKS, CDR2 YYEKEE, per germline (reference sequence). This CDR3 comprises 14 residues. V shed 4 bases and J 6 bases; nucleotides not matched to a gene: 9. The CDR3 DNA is TGTGCCAGCAGCCCGGGGGGGGATGGGGGCGAGCAGTACTTC. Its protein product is CASSPGGDGGEQYF. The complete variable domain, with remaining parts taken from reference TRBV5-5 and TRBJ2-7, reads DAGVTQSPTHLIKTRGQQVTLRCSPISGHKSVSWYQQVLGQGPQFIFQYYEKEERGRGNFPDRFSARQFPNYSSELNVNALLLGDSALYLCASSPGGDGGEQYFGPGTRLTVT.

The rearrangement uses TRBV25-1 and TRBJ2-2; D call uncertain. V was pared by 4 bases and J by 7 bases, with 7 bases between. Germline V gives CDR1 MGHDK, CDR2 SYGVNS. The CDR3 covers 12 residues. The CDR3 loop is CASSGLVGELFF. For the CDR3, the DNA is TGTGCCAGCAGTGGACTTGTCGGGGAGCTGTTTTTT.

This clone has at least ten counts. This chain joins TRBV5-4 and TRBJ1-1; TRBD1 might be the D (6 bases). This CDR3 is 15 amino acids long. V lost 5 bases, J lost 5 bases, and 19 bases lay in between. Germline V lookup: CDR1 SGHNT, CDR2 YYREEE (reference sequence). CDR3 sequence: CASRSVVQGNTEAFF. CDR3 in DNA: TGTGCCAGCAGATCAGTAGTACAGGGAAATACTGAAGCTTTCTTT.

The CDR3 bases are TGTGCCAGCAGCTCCTCTAGCGGGAGTTCGGAGACCCAGTACTTC. This encodes CASSSSSGSSETQYF. The rearrangement links TRBV9 to TRBJ2-5; 10 bases fit TRBD2. V shed 4 bases and J 5 bases; nucleotides not matched to a gene: 8. This CDR3 comprises 15 residues. Germline lookup yields CDR1 SGDLS and CDR2 YYNGEE.

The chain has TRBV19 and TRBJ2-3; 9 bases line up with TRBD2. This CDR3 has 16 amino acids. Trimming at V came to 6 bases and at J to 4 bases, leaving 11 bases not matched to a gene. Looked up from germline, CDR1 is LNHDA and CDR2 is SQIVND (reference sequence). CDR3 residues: CASRAVAGGLPDTQYF. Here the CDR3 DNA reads TGTGCCAGTAGGGCAGTCGCGGGGGGGCTTCCAGATACGCAGTATTTT.

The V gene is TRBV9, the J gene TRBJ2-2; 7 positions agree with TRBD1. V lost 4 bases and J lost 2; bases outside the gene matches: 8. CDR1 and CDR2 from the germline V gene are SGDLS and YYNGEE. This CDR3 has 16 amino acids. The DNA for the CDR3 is TGTGCCAGCAGCACTCCACAGGGGAGAAACACCGGGGAGCTGTTTTTT. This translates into CASSTPQGRNTGELFF.

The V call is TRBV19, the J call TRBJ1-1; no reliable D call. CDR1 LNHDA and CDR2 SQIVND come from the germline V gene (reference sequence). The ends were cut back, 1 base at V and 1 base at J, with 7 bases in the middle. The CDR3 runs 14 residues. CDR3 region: CASSIGLGNTEAFF. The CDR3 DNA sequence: TGTGCCAGTAGTATAGGTCTCGGGAACACTGAAGCTTTCTTT.

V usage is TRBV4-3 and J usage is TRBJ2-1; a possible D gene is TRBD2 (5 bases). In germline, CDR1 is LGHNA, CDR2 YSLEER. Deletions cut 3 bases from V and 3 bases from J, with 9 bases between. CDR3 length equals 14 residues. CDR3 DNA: TGCGCCAGCAGCCAGAGGGCCGTCTACAATGAGCAGTTCTTC. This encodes CASSQRAVYNEQFF.

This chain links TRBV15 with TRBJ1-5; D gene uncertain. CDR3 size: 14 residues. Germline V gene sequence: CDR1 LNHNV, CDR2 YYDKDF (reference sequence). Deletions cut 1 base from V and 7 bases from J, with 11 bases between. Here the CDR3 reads CATSRVGGNQPQHF. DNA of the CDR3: TGTGCCACCAGCAGAGTAGGCGGGAACCAGCCCCAGCATTTT.

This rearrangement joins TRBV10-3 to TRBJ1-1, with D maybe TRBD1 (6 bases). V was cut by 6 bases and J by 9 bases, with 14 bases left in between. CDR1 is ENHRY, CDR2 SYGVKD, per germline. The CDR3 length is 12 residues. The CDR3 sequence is CAISGAGTKAFF. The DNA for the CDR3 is TGTGCCATCAGCGGGGCCGGGACAAAAGCTTTCTTT.

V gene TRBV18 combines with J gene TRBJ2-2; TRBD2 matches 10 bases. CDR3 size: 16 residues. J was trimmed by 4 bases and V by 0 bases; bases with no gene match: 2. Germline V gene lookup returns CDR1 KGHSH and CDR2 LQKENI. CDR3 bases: TGTGCCAGCTCACCACCGGTAGCGGGAGGCACCGGGGAGCTGTTTTTT. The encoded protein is CASSPPVAGGTGELFF.